These T cell receptor beta chains were read from a single sample in a study of OX40 agonist ivuxolimab in advanced cancers. Profiled with immunoSEQ multiplex PCR; TCRdb holds only in-frame clones, not every one. The sample has 45,000 to 60,000 clones, more than 80% seen once. The starting material was CD4+ or CD8+ T cells sorted from blood, obtained in a trial of the OX40 agonist ivuxolimab. The source of these receptors is an adult with an advanced solid tumor such as melanoma, head and neck, liver or kidney cancer. CDR3s include the opening cysteine and the closing phenylalanine or tryptophan. The D gene is left open where the match is weak. A clone size is listed for some rows: how often the clone was seen (once, few, many), or a class if it is expanded.

CDR3 protein,CDR3 DNA,J gene,clone size,V gene,D gene
CASSLNYGYTF,TGTGCCAGCAGCCTTAACTATGGCTACACCTTC,TRBJ1-2,NA,TRBV28,NA
CASSIATPDTQYF,TGTGCCAGTAGTATAGCGACACCAGATACGCAGTATTTT,TRBJ2-3,NA,TRBV19,NA
CATTGEQYF,TGTGCCACAACCGGCGAGCAGTACTTC,TRBJ2-7,once,TRBV5-6,NA
CASRLSKTGAKLFF,TGTGCCAGCAGACTAAGTAAGACAGGGGCAAAACTGTTTTTT,TRBJ1-4,NA,TRBV7-2,TRBD1
CASSVRALSPYQPQHF,TGTGCCAGCAGCGTTCGGGCATTATCCCCTTATCAGCCCCAGCATTTT,TRBJ1-5,NA,TRBV9,NA
CASSLSEGIYNEQFF,TGTGCCAGCAGCTTATCCGAGGGAATCTACAATGAGCAGTTCTTC,TRBJ2-1,NA,TRBV7-7,NA
CASSHSTGDGYTF,TGTGCCAGCAGCCACTCGACAGGAGATGGCTACACCTTC,TRBJ1-2,NA,TRBV7-2,NA
CASRFTGEAFF,TGTGCCAGCAGATTCACCGGTGAAGCTTTCTTT,TRBJ1-1,NA,TRBV6-5,NA
CASSKSPAGARSLNEQFF,TGCGCCAGCAGCAAAAGTCCCGCGGGAGCGCGTTCCCTTAATGAGCAGTTCTTC,TRBJ2-1,NA,TRBV5-1,TRBD2
CASSLGGRGRPGQPQHF,TGTGCCAGCAGCTTAGGAGGCAGGGGGCGCCCAGGGCAGCCCCAGCATTTT,TRBJ1-5,once,TRBV11-2,TRBD1
CASRKTGVTGELFF,TGTGCCAGCAGGAAGACAGGGGTGACCGGGGAGCTGTTTTTT,TRBJ2-2,NA,TRBV6-6,TRBD1
CASSSGLAGYNEQFF,TGTGCCAGCAGCTCGGGACTAGCGGGATACAATGAGCAGTTCTTC,TRBJ2-1,NA,TRBV6-1,TRBD2
CASSTGTDNTEAFF,TGTGCCAGCAGCACCGGGACAGACAACACTGAAGCTTTCTTT,TRBJ1-1,NA,TRBV5-6,TRBD1
CASSQELRINQPQHF,TGTGCCAGCAGCCAAGAGCTACGGATCAATCAGCCCCAGCATTTT,TRBJ1-5,NA,TRBV4-2,NA
CASSVGPGGADTQYF,TGTGCCAGCAGCGTAGGACCGGGGGGCGCAGATACGCAGTATTTT,TRBJ2-3,NA,TRBV9,NA
CASSLEGNTGELFF,TGTGCCAGCAGCTTAGAGGGGAACACCGGGGAGCTGTTTTTT,TRBJ2-2,NA,TRBV11-2,NA
CASSLGLAGITGELFF,TGTGCCAGCAGCTTGGGGCTAGCCGGTATCACCGGGGAGCTGTTTTTT,TRBJ2-2,NA,TRBV7-3,NA
CASTLNTGWNEQYF,TGTGCCAGCACCCTTAATACAGGGTGGAACGAGCAGTACTTC,TRBJ2-7,NA,TRBV7-2,NA
CASSLGGQTNYGYTF,TGCGCCAGCAGCCTGGGGGGTCAAACTAACTATGGCTACACCTTC,TRBJ1-2,NA,TRBV5-1,NA
CASSLPLDTQYF,TGCGCCAGCAGCCTCCCCCTAGATACGCAGTATTTT,TRBJ2-3,NA,TRBV5-1,NA
CASSFGTGLERDTQYF,TGTGCCAGCAGCTTCGGGACAGGGCTTGAGAGAGATACGCAGTATTTT,TRBJ2-3,NA,TRBV7-6,TRBD1
CASTVKGDTQYF,TGTGCCAGCACGGTAAAGGGAGATACGCAGTATTTT,TRBJ2-3,NA,TRBV2,NA
CASSPRTGGQPQHF,TGTGCCAGCAGCCCCCGGACAGGGGGTCAGCCCCAGCATTTT,TRBJ1-5,NA,TRBV7-2,TRBD1